This T cell receptor (beta chain) was sequenced for a study of blood T cell repertoires in COVID-19. Study context: Researchers got acute and convalescent COVID-19 samples from the United States, Italy and Spain. Sample material is recorded as cDNA or gDNA derived from T cells, B-cell-depleted T cells, or PBMCs.

The method was immunoSEQ multiplex PCR; TCRdb's version includes in-frame clones alone and lacks a portion of them. This table holds under 65,000 clones, roughly nine tenths found once. Trimming at V came to 0 bases and at J to 2 bases, leaving 5 bases not matched to a gene. The length of the CDR3 is 16 residues. Germline CDR1 reads SGHRS; CDR2 reads YFSETQ. This chain connects TRBV5-1 to TRBJ1-3; 7 nucleotides match TRBD1. The sequenced sample was peripheral blood. The clonotype was recovered from an elderly man in a cohort sampled during active COVID-19. The CDR3 coding sequence is TGCGCCAGCAGCTTGGGAGGGGGCAGAGCTGGAAACACCATATATTTT. Protein: CASSLGGGRAGNTIYF.